Following are 30 T cell receptor beta chains from one sample sequenced in a study of cytomegalovirus exposure and HLA in healthy donors. Vbeta (60) and Jbeta (13) primers were used in the PCR. The data were produced by immunoSEQ multiplex PCR, yet TCRdb's version contains in-frame clones alone and is incomplete. The table lists about 150,000 clones, about two thirds of them singletons, with approximately 1.6% in the top ten. The specimen was PBMCs. The receptors here all came from a woman between 18 and 30 years old in good health and CMV-seronegative.

This clone was observed a few times. This chain uses TRBV11-2 with TRBJ1-2, with no clear D. CDR1 and CDR2 (germline): SGHAT, FQNNGV. The CDR3 consists of 15 residues. V lost 0 bases, J lost 5 bases, and 13 bases lay in between. CDR3 sequence reads: CASSLDRRTFYGYTF. The DNA of the CDR3 is TGTGCCAGCAGCTTAGATCGGCGGACTTTTTATGGCTACACCTTC.

This chain joins TRBV4-1 and TRBJ1-1; TRBD1 matches 8 bases. V shed 1 base and J 2 bases; nucleotides not matched to a gene: 3. Germline CDR1 reads MGHRA; CDR2 reads YSYEKL. The CDR3 is 15 residues long. The CDR3 sequence is CASSQGDRLNTEAFF. In nucleotides, the CDR3 is TGCGCCAGCAGCCAAGGGGACAGGTTAAACACTGAAGCTTTCTTT.

The gene calls are TRBV11-2 and TRBJ2-3; TRBD2 agrees at 9 bases. The CDR3 is 15 residues long. The germline gives CDR1 SGHAT, CDR2 FQNNGV. V trimming: 5 bases; J trimming: 5 bases; junction bases outside the gene matches: 8. CDR3 sequence: CASSLGTSRGDTQYF. The CDR3, as DNA: TGTGCCAGCAGCCTAGGGACTAGCCGTGGAGATACGCAGTATTTT.

This chain connects TRBV6-5 to TRBJ1-3; a possible D gene is TRBD1 (5 bases). CDR3 length equals 16 residues. The germline CDR1 and CDR2 sequences are MNHEY and SVGAGI. V lost 0 bases, J lost 0 bases, and 9 bases lay in between. The CDR3 region is CASSYSQGFSGNTIYF. The CDR3 DNA follows: TGTGCCAGCAGTTACTCGCAGGGATTCTCTGGAAACACCATATATTTT.

V is TRBV29-1 and J is TRBJ1-2, with 9 bases matching TRBD1. The CDR3 spans 21 residues. The V segment lost 1 base and the J segment 4 bases; nucleotides outside the gene matches: 25. Germline-derived CDR1 and CDR2 are SQVTM and ANQGSEA. Written as DNA, the CDR3 is TGCAGCGTTGAAGCTCCCGGGGTAAAAGGGAGACAGGGGGTTGCGCGCTATGGCTACACCTTC. Encoded protein: CSVEAPGVKGRQGVARYGYTF.

V gene TRBV28 combines with J gene TRBJ2-7, with 8 bases identical to TRBD2. The CDR3 is 15 residues long. V lost 6 bases, J lost 0 bases, and 7 bases stayed unmatched. Germline CDR1 is MDHEN and CDR2 is SYDVKM. As DNA, the CDR3 is TGTGCCAGCAGGGAAGCGGGGGCCGGCTCCTACGAGCAGTACTTC. Its protein is CASREAGAGSYEQYF.

This sequence joins TRBV6-6 and TRBJ2-3, with D maybe TRBD1 (6 bases). Germline loops: CDR1 MNHNY, CDR2 SVGAGI (reference sequence). This CDR3 is 13 amino acids long. Deletions cut 6 bases from V and 4 bases from J, with 11 bases between. CDR3 amino acids: CASRVQGPDTQYF. The DNA of the CDR3 is TGTGCCAGCAGGGTACAGGGCCCAGATACGCAGTATTTT.

This clone is a singleton in its sample. The chain combines TRBV29-1 with TRBJ1-2; 7 bases map to TRBD1. Germline V gene data show CDR1 as SQVTM and CDR2 as ANQGSEA. The J segment lost 8 bases and the V segment lost 2 bases, leaving 2 bases of the junction unmatched. This CDR3 has 11 amino acids. In DNA form, the CDR3 reads TGCAGCGTTGAATCAGGGGGGGGCTACACCTTC. Its protein product is CSVESGGGYTF.

This sequence joins TRBV6-5 and TRBJ2-7; the match to TRBD2 covers 7 bases. This CDR3 has 13 amino acids. CDR1 is MNHEY and CDR2 is SVGAGI in the germline V gene. The J segment lost 5 bases and the V segment lost 2 bases, leaving 3 bases of the junction unmatched. CDR3 in DNA: TGTGCCAGCAGTTACGGACTAGACAACGAGCAGTACGTC. Its translation is CASSYGLDNEQYV.

V and J are TRBV11-2 and TRBJ2-1; weak D call: TRBD2 (5 bases). The V gene's germline CDR1 is SGHAT and CDR2 FQNNGV. Trimming took 5 bases from V and 12 from J, leaving 14 bases between them. The CDR3 extends over 12 amino acids. CDR3 amino acids: CASSPPRAGQFF. Here the CDR3 DNA reads TGTGCCAGCAGCCCCCCGAGGGCCGGGCAGTTCTTC.

This clone was seen only a few times. This chain joins TRBV19 and TRBJ2-7; D unresolved. With 7 bases removed from V and 3 bases from J, the gap between germline ends came to 10 bases. The CDR3 has 12 amino acids. Per the germline V gene, CDR1 is LNHDA and CDR2 is SQIVND (reference sequence). The CDR3, as DNA: TGTGCCAGTAATCTTCTCTACTACGAGCAGTACGTC. As protein: CASNLLYYEQYV.

The table lists this clone with a few counts. The rearrangement joins TRBV4-3 to TRBJ1-1; D is ambiguous. V was clipped by 2 bases and J by 6 bases, with 16 bases between them. The CDR3 loop spans 15 amino acids. CDR1 and CDR2 from the germline V gene are LGHNA and YSLEER. Here the CDR3 DNA reads TGCGCCAGCAGCCAATCGACGGGAGCGGACGCTGAAGCTTTCTTT. Translating gives CASSQSTGADAEAFF.

DNA of the CDR3: TGCAGCGTTGAGGAAGGACTAGCGGTTCAGTACTTC. It specifies CSVEEGLAVQYF. The chain combines TRBV29-1 with TRBJ2-4; 10 bases map to TRBD2. The length of the CDR3 is 12 residues. Germline trimming cut 3 bases from V and 11 bases from J; bases unmatched to any gene: 4. The V gene's germline CDR1 is SQVTM and CDR2 ANQGSEA.

The rearrangement joins TRBV7-2 to TRBJ2-3; perhaps TRBD2 as D (5 bases). Looked up from germline, CDR1 is SGHTA and CDR2 is FQGNSA. V shed 5 bases and J shed 2 bases, with 20 bases lying between them. The CDR3 has 17 amino acids. The CDR3 protein is CASSPVPRSGYTDTQYF. CDR3 nucleotides: TGTGCCAGCAGCCCCGTCCCCAGGAGCGGATACACAGATACGCAGTATTTT.

The chain couples TRBV25-1 to TRBJ1-1; D not resolved. This CDR3 is 14 amino acids long. Germline CDR1 is MGHDK and CDR2 is SYGVNS. The V gene lost 2 bases and the J gene lost 1 base, with 8 bases spanning the gap. CDR3 residues: CASSEHGQNTEAFF. CDR3 nucleotides: TGTGCCAGCAGTGAACACGGTCAGAACACTGAAGCTTTCTTT.

The V and J genes are TRBV7-2 and TRBJ2-5; TRBD2 matches 7 bases. CDR3 length: 15 amino acids. V lost 3 bases, J lost 5 bases, and 9 bases stayed unmatched. Per germline, CDR1 SGHTA and CDR2 FQGNSA. For the CDR3, the DNA is TGTGCCAGCAGCTTCCTAGCGGCCGCCCGTGAGACCCAGTACTTC. It specifies CASSFLAAARETQYF. The full variable domain, with the rest looked up from reference TRBV7-2 and TRBJ2-5, is GAGVSQSPSNKVTEKGKDVELRCDPISGHTALYWYRQSLGQGLEFLIYFQGNSAPDKSGLPSDRFSAERTGGSVSTLTIQRTQQEDSAVYLCASSFLAAARETQYFGPGTRLLVL.

The chain is built from TRBV25-1 and TRBJ1-2; 7 bases fit TRBD1. Germline V CDR1 and CDR2: MGHDK, SYGVNS. Losses at the gene ends were 5 bases for V and 4 bases for J; bases not matched to a gene: 4. The CDR3 totals 13 residues. The CDR3 here is CASSFDRAYGYTF. CDR3 nucleotides: TGTGCCAGCAGTTTTGACAGGGCCTATGGCTACACCTTC.

V and J are TRBV7-2 and TRBJ1-4; D is possibly TRBD1 (6 bases). V lost 2 bases and J 5 bases, leaving 15 bases between the germline ends. Germline V gives CDR1 SGHTA, CDR2 FQGNSA. This CDR3 is 16 amino acids long. The CDR3 DNA sequence: TGTGCCAGCAGCTTACTTGGGGGCGGATCGAATGAAAAACTGTTTTTT. Its protein product is CASSLLGGGSNEKLFF.

V gene TRBV29-1 combines with J gene TRBJ1-1; D unresolved. The CDR3 is 17 residues long. Between the trimmed V and J ends, which lost 3 bases and 1 base, there was a span of 21 bases. Looked up from germline, CDR1 is SQVTM and CDR2 is ANQGSEA. In nucleotides, the CDR3 is TGCAGCGTTGACCTCAAGACTACACCCTGGGGGAACACTGAAGCTTTCTTT. It encodes CSVDLKTTPWGNTEAFF.

This clone was found a few times. The gene calls are TRBV30 and TRBJ2-1; TRBD2 matches 8 bases. J lost 12 bases, V lost 1 base, and 8 bases had no gene match. In germline, CDR1 is GTSNPN, CDR2 SVGIG (reference sequence). CDR3 length: 13 residues. The CDR3, as DNA: TGTGCCTGGAGTGGGGTAGCGGGACCGACGCAGTTCTTC. Encoded protein: CAWSGVAGPTQFF.

This clone was picked up one time. This chain connects TRBV6-1 to TRBJ2-1; 9 bases are a match to TRBD1. This CDR3 has 15 amino acids. CDR1 and CDR2 from the germline V gene are MNHNS and SASEGT. The V gene end was trimmed by 4 bases and the J gene end by 0 bases; junction bases not matched to a gene: 1. DNA for the CDR3: TGTGCCAGCAGTGCGGGACAGGGCTCCTACAATGAGCAGTTCTTC. Translating gives CASSAGQGSYNEQFF.

The genes are TRBV12-5 and TRBJ2-5; a weak D match, TRBD2 (6 bases). Germline lookup yields CDR1 LGHNT and CDR2 FRNRAP. The CDR3 loop spans 16 amino acids. Trimming shortened V by 3 bases and J by 1 base, and 15 bases separated the two germline ends. DNA for the CDR3: TGTGCTAGTGGTTTCGGGCTGAGTAGCGGCCAAGAGACCCAGTACTTC. Its translation is CASGFGLSSGQETQYF.

The chain joins TRBV10-2 to TRBJ2-1; 8 bases align to TRBD2. This CDR3 has 16 amino acids. Trimming cost V 0 bases and J 4 bases; bases outside gene matches: 5. Germline V gives CDR1 WSHSY, CDR2 SAAADI. The CDR3 spells CASSESLQREYNEQFF. CDR3 sequence (DNA): TGCGCCAGCAGTGAGTCCCTCCAGCGGGAGTACAATGAGCAGTTCTTC.

This clone appeared once. This chain joins TRBV18 and TRBJ1-2; 10 bases match TRBD1. This CDR3 spans 14 amino acids. Per the germline V gene, CDR1 is KGHSH and CDR2 is LQKENI. The J segment lost 5 bases and the V segment lost 3 bases, leaving 3 bases of the junction unmatched. CDR3 residues: CASSPDRGDYGYTF. Here the CDR3 DNA reads TGTGCCAGCTCACCGGACAGGGGGGATTATGGCTACACCTTC.

The chain employs TRBV7-9 and TRBJ2-2; tentative D call: TRBD1 (5 bases). The CDR3 totals 15 residues. The V end lost 6 bases, the J end lost 5 bases, and 16 bases lay between the germline ends. The germline V gene has CDR1 SEHNR and CDR2 FQNEAQ (reference sequence). The CDR3 loop is CASRKTTDATGELFF. CDR3 nucleotide sequence: TGTGCCAGCAGAAAAACGACAGATGCGACCGGGGAGCTGTTTTTT.

This clone appeared a few times. The gene calls are TRBV7-9 and TRBJ2-7, with a possible D match to TRBD1 (6 bases). The germline V gene encodes CDR1 SEHNR and CDR2 FQNEAQ (reference sequence). This CDR3 comprises 15 residues. Between the trimmed V and J ends, which lost 3 bases and 7 bases, there was a span of 19 bases. DNA of the CDR3: TGTGCCAGCAGCTTCCGGGACAAGGGGACGCTGGAGCAGTACTTC. It yields the protein CASSFRDKGTLEQYF. The whole variable domain, filled in from reference TRBV7-9 and TRBJ2-7, reads DTGVSQNPRHKITKRGQNVTFRCDPISEHNRLYWYRQTLGQGPEFLTYFQNEAQLEKSRLLSDRFSAERPKGSFSTLEIQRTEQGDSAMYLCASSFRDKGTLEQYFGPGTRLTVT.

The V gene is TRBV7-9, the J gene TRBJ2-1, with 7 positions matching TRBD2. Germline trimming cut 5 bases from V and 0 bases from J; bases unmatched to any gene: 4. Germline CDR1 and CDR2: SEHNR and FQNEAQ (reference sequence). There are 15 residues in the CDR3. CDR3 in DNA: TGTGCCAGCAGCCCGGGGGGTCACTCCTACAATGAGCAGTTCTTC. It translates to CASSPGGHSYNEQFF.

The chain couples TRBV14 to TRBJ2-1; D possibly corresponds to TRBD2 (6 bases). V dropped 4 bases and J dropped 1 base, with 14 bases sitting between them. Germline V lookup: CDR1 SGHDN, CDR2 FVKESK. CDR3 length equals 16 residues. CDR3 loop: CASSPNGRGSYNEQFF. In nucleotides, the CDR3 is TGTGCCAGCAGCCCAAACGGGAGAGGGTCCTACAATGAGCAGTTCTTC.

This clone was seen a handful of times. This chain uses TRBV7-2 with TRBJ2-7, with 11 bases aligning to TRBD1. V lost 3 bases and J lost 3; bases outside the gene matches: 1. The CDR3 runs 14 residues. Germline V gene sequence: CDR1 SGHTA, CDR2 FQGNSA. In DNA form, the CDR3 reads TGTGCCAGCAGCTTTGGGACAGGGGGCTACGAGCAGTACTTC. Its protein product is CASSFGTGGYEQYF.

The chain recombines TRBV11-3 with TRBJ2-5; D may be TRBD1 (5 bases). The V and J ends lost 2 bases and 4 bases respectively, with 17 bases between them. The length of the CDR3 is 16 residues. CDR1 and CDR2 (germline): SGHNT, YENEEA. The CDR3 is CASSLQSALGPETQYF. DNA of the CDR3: TGTGCCAGCAGCTTACAATCCGCGCTGGGGCCAGAGACCCAGTACTTC. Using reference TRBV11-3 and TRBJ2-5 for the parts outside the CDR3, the full variable domain is EAGVVQSPRYKIIEKKQPVAFWCNPISGHNTLYWYLQNLGQGPELLIRYENEEAVDDSQLPKDRFSAERLKGVDSTLKIQPAELGDSAVYLCASSLQSALGPETQYFGPGTRLLVL.